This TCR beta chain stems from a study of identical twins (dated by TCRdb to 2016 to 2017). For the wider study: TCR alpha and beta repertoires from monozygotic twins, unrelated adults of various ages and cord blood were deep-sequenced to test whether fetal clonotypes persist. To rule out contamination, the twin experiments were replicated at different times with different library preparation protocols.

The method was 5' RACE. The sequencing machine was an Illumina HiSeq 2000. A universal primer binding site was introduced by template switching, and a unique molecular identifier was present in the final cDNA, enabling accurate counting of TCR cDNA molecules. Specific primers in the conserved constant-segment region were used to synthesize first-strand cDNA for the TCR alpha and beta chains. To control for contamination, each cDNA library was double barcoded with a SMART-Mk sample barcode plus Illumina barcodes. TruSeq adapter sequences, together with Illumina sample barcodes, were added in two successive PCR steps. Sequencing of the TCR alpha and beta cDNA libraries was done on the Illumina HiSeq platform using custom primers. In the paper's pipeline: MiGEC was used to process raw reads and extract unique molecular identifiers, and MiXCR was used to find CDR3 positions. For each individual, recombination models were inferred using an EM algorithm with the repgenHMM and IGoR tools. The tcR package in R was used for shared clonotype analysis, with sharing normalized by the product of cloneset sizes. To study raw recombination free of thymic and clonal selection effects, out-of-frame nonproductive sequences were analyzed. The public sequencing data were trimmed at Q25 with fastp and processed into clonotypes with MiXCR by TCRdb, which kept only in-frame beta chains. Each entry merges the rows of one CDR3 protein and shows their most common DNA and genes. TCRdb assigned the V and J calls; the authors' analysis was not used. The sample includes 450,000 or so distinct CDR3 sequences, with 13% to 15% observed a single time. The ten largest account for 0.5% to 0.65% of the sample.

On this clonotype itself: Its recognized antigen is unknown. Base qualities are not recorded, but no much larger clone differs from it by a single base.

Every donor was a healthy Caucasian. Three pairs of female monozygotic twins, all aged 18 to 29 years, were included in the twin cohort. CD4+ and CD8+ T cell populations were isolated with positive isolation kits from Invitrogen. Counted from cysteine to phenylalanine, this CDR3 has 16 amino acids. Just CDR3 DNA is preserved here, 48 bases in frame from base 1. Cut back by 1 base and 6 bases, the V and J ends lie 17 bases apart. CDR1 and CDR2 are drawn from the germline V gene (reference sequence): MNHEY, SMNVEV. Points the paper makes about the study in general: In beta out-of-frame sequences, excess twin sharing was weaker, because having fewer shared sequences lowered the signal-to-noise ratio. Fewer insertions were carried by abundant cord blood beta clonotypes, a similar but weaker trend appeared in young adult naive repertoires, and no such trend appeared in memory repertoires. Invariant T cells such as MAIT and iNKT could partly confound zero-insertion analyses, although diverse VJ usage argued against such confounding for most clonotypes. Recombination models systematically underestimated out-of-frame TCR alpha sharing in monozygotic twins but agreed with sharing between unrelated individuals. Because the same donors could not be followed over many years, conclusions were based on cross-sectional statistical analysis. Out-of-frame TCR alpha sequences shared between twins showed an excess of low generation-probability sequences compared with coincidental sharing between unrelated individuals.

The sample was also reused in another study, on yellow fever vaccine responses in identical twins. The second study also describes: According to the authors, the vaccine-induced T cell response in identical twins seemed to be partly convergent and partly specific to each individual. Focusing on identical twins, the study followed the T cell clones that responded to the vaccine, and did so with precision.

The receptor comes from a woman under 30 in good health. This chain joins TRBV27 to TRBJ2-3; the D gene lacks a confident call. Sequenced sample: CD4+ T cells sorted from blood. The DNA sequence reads TGTGCCAGCAGTTTATTTCCAGGCGCCCGTTCCGATACGCAGTATTTT. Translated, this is CASSLFPGARSDTQYF.